The 21 T cell receptor beta chains presented below share a single source sample, sequenced in a study of cytomegalovirus exposure and HLA in healthy donors. Assay: immunoSEQ multiplex PCR; the TCRdb copy retains only in-frame clones and omits some. This table has about 130,000 clones, 75% to 90% appearing once. The sequenced sample consisted of PBMCs. The source of these receptors is a woman under 30 in good health and CMV-seronegative.

The rearrangement links TRBV7-9 to TRBJ1-2; no clear D gene. This CDR3 has 15 amino acids. Germline V gene lookup returns CDR1 SEHNR and CDR2 FQNEAQ (reference sequence). The V gene lost 2 bases and the J gene lost 3 bases, with 13 bases spanning the gap. This chain's CDR3 is CASSLWQVAYYGYTF. The CDR3 DNA sequence: TGTGCCAGCAGCTTATGGCAGGTGGCCTACTATGGCTACACCTTC.

The rearrangement joins TRBV5-1 to TRBJ2-5; D gene unclear. In germline, CDR1 is SGHRS, CDR2 YFSETQ. With 0 bases removed from V and 1 base from J, the gap between germline ends came to 13 bases. The CDR3 is 16 amino acids. The CDR3 spells CASSLGLTALQETQYF. In nucleotides, the CDR3 is TGCGCCAGCAGCTTGGGGCTAACAGCCCTCCAAGAGACCCAGTACTTC.

V gene TRBV4-2 combines with J gene TRBJ2-1; D is undetermined. Per the germline V gene, CDR1 is LGHNA and CDR2 is YNFKEQ. V lost 0 bases to trimming and J lost 0 bases, with 6 bases between them. The CDR3 extends over 15 amino acids. For the CDR3, the DNA is TGTGCCAGCAGCCAAGATCCCAGCTCCTACAATGAGCAGTTCTTC. It specifies CASSQDPSSYNEQFF.

J is TRBJ2-5 and V is TRBV9, with D tentatively TRBD2 (5 bases). The length of the CDR3 is 14 residues. Deletions cut 0 bases from V and 1 base from J, with 7 bases between. From germline, CDR1 is SGDLS and CDR2 YYNGEE. The CDR3 DNA reads as TGTGCCAGCAGCGTAGGAGCGGTCCAAGAGACCCAGTACTTC. Encoded protein: CASSVGAVQETQYF.

This chain joins TRBV19 and TRBJ2-7, with a weak D call TRBD1 (5 bases). This CDR3 spans 15 amino acids. Germline loops: CDR1 LNHDA, CDR2 SQIVND (reference sequence). The ends were cut back, 2 bases at V and 0 bases at J, with 11 bases in the middle. The CDR3 region has the DNA TGTGCCAGTAGTATAATATCCGACAGCTCCTACGAGCAGTACTTC. Protein sequence: CASSIISDSSYEQYF.

This chain joins TRBV2 and TRBJ2-5; a possible D gene is TRBD2 (6 bases). Germline CDR1 is SNHLY and CDR2 is FYNNEI. Trimming pared 4 bases from V and 5 bases from J, leaving 20 bases between. The CDR3 runs to 16 residues. CDR3 sequence reads: CASSVSSAIVIETQYF. Here the CDR3 DNA reads TGTGCCAGCAGTGTCTCTAGCGCTATAGTGATCGAGACCCAGTACTTC.

This clone was counted between two and nine times. The chain joins TRBV29-1 to TRBJ1-2; 7 bases fit TRBD1. Germline V gene data show CDR1 as SQVTM and CDR2 as ANQGSEA. The CDR3 is made up of 12 amino acids. J gave up 7 bases and V 7 bases, and 9 bases lay outside the gene matches. In DNA form, the CDR3 reads TGCAGCGACTCGACAGGGATGGGTGGCTACACCTTC. Translated: CSDSTGMGGYTF.

The rearrangement uses TRBV18 and TRBJ2-7; D might be TRBD1 (6 bases). The CDR3 is 15 residues long. Per the germline V gene, CDR1 is KGHSH and CDR2 is LQKENI. V was pared by 3 bases and J by 2 bases, with 14 bases between. This chain's CDR3 is CASSPGTPLTYEQYF. CDR3 in DNA: TGTGCCAGCTCACCGGGGACACCGCTTACCTACGAGCAGTACTTC.

This clone was counted only a few times. The V gene is TRBV29-1, the J gene TRBJ2-7; D is possibly TRBD1 (5 bases). Deletions cut 5 bases from V and 6 bases from J, with 11 bases between. Germline V CDR1 and CDR2: SQVTM, ANQGSEA. The CDR3 covers 11 residues. The CDR3 DNA reads as TGCAGCGTTCAGGGTCCAGGCGAGCAGTACTTC. Its protein is CSVQGPGEQYF.

V usage is TRBV19 and J usage is TRBJ2-7; the match to TRBD2 covers 11 bases. From germline, CDR1 is LNHDA and CDR2 SQIVND (reference sequence). The CDR3 spans 13 residues. Unmatched junction bases numbered 1, after V lost 5 bases and J lost 4 bases. CDR3 amino acids: CASSWTSGYEQYF. CDR3 nucleotides: TGTGCCAGTAGTTGGACTAGCGGGTACGAGCAGTACTTC. Full variable domain (missing parts from reference TRBV19 and TRBJ2-7): DGGITQSPKYLFRKEGQNVTLSCEQNLNHDAMYWYRQDPGQGLRLIYYSQIVNDFQKGDIAEGYSVSREKKESFPLTVTSAQKNPTAFYLCASSWTSGYEQYFGPGTRLTVT.

In its sample, this clone was seen once. This sequence joins TRBV29-1 and TRBJ2-3; TRBD2 aligns across 12 bases. Germline trimming cut 8 bases from V and 6 bases from J; bases unmatched to any gene: 15. Germline values: CDR1 SQVTM, CDR2 ANQGSEA. The CDR3 runs to 16 residues. The CDR3 here is CSHQKGASGREDTQYF. DNA of the CDR3: TGCAGCCACCAAAAAGGGGCTAGCGGGAGGGAGGATACGCAGTATTTT.

This clone has more than one count but fewer than ten. This sequence joins TRBV30 and TRBJ1-4, with D uncertain. The CDR3 loop spans 13 amino acids. Germline V gene sequence: CDR1 GTSNPN, CDR2 SVGIG (reference sequence). The V and J ends lost 1 base and 6 bases respectively, with 9 bases between them. Here the CDR3 reads CAWSGGVDEKLFF. The CDR3 DNA is TGTGCCTGGAGTGGGGGAGTGGATGAAAAACTGTTTTTT.

The V call is TRBV11-2, the J call TRBJ1-5; no clear D gene. V gave up 2 bases and J gave up 6 bases, with 5 bases separating them. The CDR3 is 12 residues long. Germline CDR1 reads SGHAT; CDR2 reads FQNNGV. The CDR3 nucleotides are TGTGCCAGCAGCTTACGAGGTCAGCCCCAGCATTTT. Its translation: CASSLRGQPQHF.

DNA for the CDR3: TGTGCCATCCTTTTCCTGTTAGAACAGGGGAACAATCAGCCCCAGCATTTT. As protein: CAILFLLEQGNNQPQHF. The chain recombines TRBV10-3 with TRBJ1-5; 7 nucleotides align to TRBD1. From germline, CDR1 is ENHRY and CDR2 SYGVKD. The CDR3 loop spans 17 amino acids. V lost 8 bases, J lost 3 bases, and 16 bases stayed unmatched.

The chain recombines TRBV30 with TRBJ2-3; 8 bases agree with TRBD1. With 4 bases clipped from V and 8 bases from J, the junction kept 8 bases outside the gene matches. Germline V gives CDR1 GTSNPN, CDR2 SVGIG (reference sequence). The CDR3 is 13 residues long. In DNA, the CDR3 is TGTGCCTGGACGACAGGTACAGGGGGTACGCAGTATTTT. Protein product: CAWTTGTGGTQYF. Variable domain in full (rest from reference TRBV30 and TRBJ2-3): SQTIHQWPATLVQPVGSPLSLECTVEGTSNPNLYWYRQAAGRGLQLLFYSVGIGQISSEVPQNLSASRPQDRQFILSSKKLLLSDSGFYLCAWTTGTGGTQYFGPGTRLTVL.

V usage is TRBV29-1 and J usage is TRBJ2-1; 14 bases match TRBD2. Per germline, CDR1 SQVTM and CDR2 ANQGSEA. V dropped 6 bases and J dropped 2; count of bases not matched to a gene: 3. The CDR3 runs 15 residues. The CDR3, as DNA: TGCAGCGTGCAGGGACTAGCGGGAGCCTACAATGAGCAGTTCTTC. As protein: CSVQGLAGAYNEQFF.

The chain recombines TRBV10-1 with TRBJ2-2; D possibly corresponds to TRBD2 (6 bases). CDR3 length: 16 amino acids. Trimming took 6 bases from V and 0 from J, leaving 14 bases between them. In germline, CDR1 is WNHNN, CDR2 SYGVQD (reference sequence). The CDR3 DNA reads TGCGCCAGCAGCGGGGGATGGAACGCGAACACCGGGGAGCTGTTTTTT. This encodes CASSGGWNANTGELFF.

The gene calls are TRBV28 and TRBJ1-3, with TRBD1 as a possible D gene (6 bases). Per germline, CDR1 MDHEN and CDR2 SYDVKM. The CDR3 has 15 residues. Trimming stripped 3 bases from V and 4 bases from J, with 13 bases between. The CDR3 bases are TGTGCCAGCAGTTTCATCTACAGGGAAGGAAACACCATATATTTT. It yields the protein CASSFIYREGNTIYF. The variable domain in full, with the rest retrieved from reference TRBV28 and TRBJ1-3, is DVKVTQSSRYLVKRTGEKVFLECVQDMDHENMFWYRQDPGLGLRLIYFSYDVKMKEKGDIPEGYSVSREKKERFSLILESASTNQTSMYLCASSFIYREGNTIYFGEGSWLTVV.

V and J are TRBV10-3 and TRBJ2-7; 8 bases are shared with TRBD1. V gave up 5 bases and J gave up 1 base; unmatched junction bases: 1. Germline-derived CDR1 and CDR2 are ENHRY and SYGVKD. The CDR3 length is 13 residues. CDR3 sequence reads: CAISRTGSYEQYF. The CDR3 DNA reads TGTGCCATCAGTAGGACAGGGTCCTACGAGCAGTACTTC.

The CDR3 nucleotides are TGTGCCAGCAGTGAACAACAGGACACCTACGAGCAGTACGTC. Translated, it gives CASSEQQDTYEQYV. V gene TRBV6-1 combines with J gene TRBJ2-7; possible D gene TRBD1, 5 bases. This CDR3 contains 14 residues. V shed 2 bases and J shed 2 bases, with 10 bases lying between them. Looked up from germline, CDR1 is MNHNS and CDR2 is SASEGT.

The chain links TRBV2 to TRBJ2-1; D gene unclear. The CDR3 loop spans 13 amino acids. Germline loops: CDR1 SNHLY, CDR2 FYNNEI. V was cut by 3 bases and J by 7 bases, with 10 bases left in between. The CDR3 DNA reads TGTGCCAGCAGTGAGGCAGCCGGGAATGAGCAGTTCTTC. This translates into CASSEAAGNEQFF.